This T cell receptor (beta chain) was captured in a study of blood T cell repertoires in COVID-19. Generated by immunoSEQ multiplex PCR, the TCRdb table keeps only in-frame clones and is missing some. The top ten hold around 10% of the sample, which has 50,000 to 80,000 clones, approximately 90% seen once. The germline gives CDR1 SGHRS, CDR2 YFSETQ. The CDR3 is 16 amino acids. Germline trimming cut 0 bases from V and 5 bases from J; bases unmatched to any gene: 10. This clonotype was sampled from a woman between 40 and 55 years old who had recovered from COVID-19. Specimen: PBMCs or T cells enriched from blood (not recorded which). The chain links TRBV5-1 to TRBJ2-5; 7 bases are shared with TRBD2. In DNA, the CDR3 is TGCGCCAGCAGCTTGGAAATTAGCGGGCCCGACGAGACCCAGTACTTC. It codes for CASSLEISGPDETQYF.